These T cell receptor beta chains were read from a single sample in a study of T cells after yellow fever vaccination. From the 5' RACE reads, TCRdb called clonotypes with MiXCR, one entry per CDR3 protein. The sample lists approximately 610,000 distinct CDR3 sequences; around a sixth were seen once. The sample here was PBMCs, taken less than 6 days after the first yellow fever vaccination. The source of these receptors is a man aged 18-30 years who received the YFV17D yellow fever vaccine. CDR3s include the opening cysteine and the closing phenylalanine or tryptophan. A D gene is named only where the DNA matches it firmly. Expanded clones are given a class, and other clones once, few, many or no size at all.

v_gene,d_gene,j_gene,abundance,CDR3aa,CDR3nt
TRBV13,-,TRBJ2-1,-,CASSLPQASSVQFF,TGTGCCAGCAGCTTGCCCCAGGCCAGCAGCGTGCAGTTCTTC
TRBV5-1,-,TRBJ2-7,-,CASSTPPPGADYEQYF,TGCGCCAGCAGTACCCCCCCCCCGGGGGCTGATTACGAGCAGTACTTC
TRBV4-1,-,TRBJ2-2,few,CASSRGGADTGELFF,TGCGCCAGCAGCCGTGGAGGGGCCGACACCGGGGAGCTGTTTTTT
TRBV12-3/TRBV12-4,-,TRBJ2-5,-,CASRDSKETQYF,TGTGCCAGCAGAGACAGTAAAGAGACCCAGTACTTC
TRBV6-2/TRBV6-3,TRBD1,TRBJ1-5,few,CASSYEGTGQGAQPQHF,TGTGCCAGCAGTTACGAAGGGACGGGACAGGGGGCTCAGCCCCAGCATTTT
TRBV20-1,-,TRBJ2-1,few,CSHQQGPYNEQFF,TGCAGCCACCAGCAGGGGCCCTACAATGAGCAGTTCTTC
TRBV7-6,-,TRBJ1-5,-,CASSFLPMANQPQHF,TGTGCCAGCAGCTTTCTACCTATGGCCAATCAGCCCCAGCATTTT
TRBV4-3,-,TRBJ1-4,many,CASSQEAGRKLFF,TGCGCCAGCAGCCAAGAAGCAGGGAGAAAACTGTTTTTT
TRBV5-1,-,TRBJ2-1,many,CASSLEGLSHNEQFF,TGCGCCAGCAGCTTGGAGGGGCTTTCACACAATGAGCAGTTCTTC
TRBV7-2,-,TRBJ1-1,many,CASAAGGMMNTEAFF,TGTGCCAGCGCCGCTGGGGGTATGATGAACACTGAAGCTTTCTTT
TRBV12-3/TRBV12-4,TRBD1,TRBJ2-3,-,CASSWGQRLTDTQYF,TGTGCCAGCAGTTGGGGACAGCGCCTCACAGATACGCAGTATTTT
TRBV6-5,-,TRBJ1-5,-,CASSYSPGDQPQHF,TGTGCCAGCAGTTACTCGCCGGGGGATCAGCCCCAGCATTTT
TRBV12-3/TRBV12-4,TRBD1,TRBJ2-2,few,CASRQGGSRTGELFF,TGTGCCAGCAGGCAAGGGGGCTCGAGAACCGGGGAGCTGTTTTTT
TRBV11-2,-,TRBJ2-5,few,CASSLISLGPQETQYF,TGTGCCAGCAGCCTCATATCGTTAGGCCCCCAAGAGACCCAGTACTTC
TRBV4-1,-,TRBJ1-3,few,CASSQDRGAGNTIYF,TGCGCCAGCAGCCAAGATCGGGGCGCAGGAAACACCATATATTTT
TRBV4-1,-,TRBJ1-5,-,CASSQIGGVAEQPQHF,TGCGCCAGCAGCCAAATAGGCGGAGTTGCAGAACAGCCCCAGCATTTT
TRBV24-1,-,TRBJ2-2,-,CATRKAGHGTGELFF,TGTGCCACCCGCAAAGCGGGACATGGTACCGGGGAGCTGTTTTTT
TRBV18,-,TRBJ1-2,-,CASSATEENGYTF,TGTGCCAGCTCGGCGACGGAAGAGAATGGCTACACCTTC
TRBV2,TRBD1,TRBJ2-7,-,CASSRGIPGQGTYEQYF,TGTGCCAGCAGTAGAGGTATACCGGGACAGGGGACCTACGAGCAGTACTTC
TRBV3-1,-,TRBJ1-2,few,CASSQGIGYGYTF,TGTGCCAGCAGCCAAGGGATCGGCTATGGCTACACCTTC
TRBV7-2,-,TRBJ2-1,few,CASSLVISAAEQFF,TGTGCCAGCAGCTTAGTAATTTCCGCAGCTGAGCAGTTCTTC
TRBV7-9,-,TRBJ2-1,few,CASSLELGNEQFF,TGTGCCAGCAGCTTAGAACTAGGGAATGAGCAGTTCTTC
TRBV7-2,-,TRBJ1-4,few,CASSFRDKGEKLFF,TGTGCCAGCAGCTTCCGGGACAAGGGTGAAAAACTGTTTTTT
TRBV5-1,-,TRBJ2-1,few,CASSLARGRYNEQFF,TGCGCCAGCAGCTTGGCCAGGGGCCGATACAATGAGCAGTTCTTC
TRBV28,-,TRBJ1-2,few,CASSLTGSSIIYGYTF,TGTGCCAGCAGTCTGACAGGCAGCAGTATAATCTATGGCTACACCTTC
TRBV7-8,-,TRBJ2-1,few,CASSLLYLGSYNEQFF,TGTGCCAGCAGCTTATTGTATTTAGGATCCTACAATGAGCAGTTCTTC
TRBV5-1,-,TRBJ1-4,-,CASSLATPATNEKLFF,TGCGCCAGCAGCTTGGCTACGCCGGCAACTAATGAAAAACTGTTTTTT
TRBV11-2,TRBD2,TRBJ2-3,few,CASSSYPRTSGGAGADTQYF,TGTGCCAGCAGCTCCTACCCACGGACTAGCGGGGGGGCCGGCGCAGATACGCAGTATTTT
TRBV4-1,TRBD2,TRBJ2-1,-,CASSPGLAGLGEQFF,TGCGCCAGCAGCCCGGGACTAGCGGGGCTCGGTGAGCAGTTCTTC
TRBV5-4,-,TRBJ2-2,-,CASSPGAPHGELFF,TGTGCCAGCAGCCCGGGGGCCCCCCACGGGGAGCTGTTTTTT
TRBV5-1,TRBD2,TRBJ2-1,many,CASSWGAGVNEQFF,TGCGCCAGCAGCTGGGGAGCGGGGGTCAATGAGCAGTTCTTC
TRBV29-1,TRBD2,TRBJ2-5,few,CSVDGTSGEETQYF,TGCAGCGTCGACGGGACTAGCGGTGAAGAGACCCAGTACTTC
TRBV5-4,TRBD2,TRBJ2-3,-,CASNPSGGRTDTQYF,TGTGCCAGCAATCCCAGCGGGGGGCGCACAGATACGCAGTATTTT
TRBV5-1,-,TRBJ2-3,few,CASSLGARSGSADTQYF,TGCGCCAGCAGCTTGGGCGCCAGATCGGGCTCCGCAGATACGCAGTATTTT
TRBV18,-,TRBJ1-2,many,CASSYQASGGSGYTF,TGTGCCAGCTCGTACCAAGCTTCCGGGGGCTCTGGCTACACCTTC
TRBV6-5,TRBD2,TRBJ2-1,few,CASSYSILAVNEQFF,TGTGCCAGCAGTTACTCGATCCTAGCGGTAAATGAGCAGTTCTTC
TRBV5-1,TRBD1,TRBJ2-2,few,CASTSQGQGNTGELFF,TGCGCCAGCACATCCCAAGGACAGGGGAACACCGGGGAGCTGTTTTTT
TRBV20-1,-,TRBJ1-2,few,CSAREGSANYGYTF,TGCAGTGCTAGAGAGGGGTCAGCTAACTATGGCTACACCTTC
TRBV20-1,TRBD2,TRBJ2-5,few,CSAELPRGGRYQETQYF,TGCAGTGCTGAATTGCCAAGGGGCGGGAGATACCAAGAGACCCAGTACTTC
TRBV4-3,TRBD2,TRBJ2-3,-,CASSQDRPSGGPADTQYF,TGCGCCAGCAGCCAAGATCGGCCTAGCGGGGGGCCTGCTGATACGCAGTATTTT
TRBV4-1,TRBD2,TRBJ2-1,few,CASSSSRGGEGNEQFF,TGCGCCAGCAGTTCCTCCCGGGGCGGGGAGGGCAATGAGCAGTTCTTC
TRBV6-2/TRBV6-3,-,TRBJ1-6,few,CASSYMDKRDNSPLHF,TGTGCCAGCAGTTACATGGACAAGAGGGATAATTCACCCCTCCACTTT